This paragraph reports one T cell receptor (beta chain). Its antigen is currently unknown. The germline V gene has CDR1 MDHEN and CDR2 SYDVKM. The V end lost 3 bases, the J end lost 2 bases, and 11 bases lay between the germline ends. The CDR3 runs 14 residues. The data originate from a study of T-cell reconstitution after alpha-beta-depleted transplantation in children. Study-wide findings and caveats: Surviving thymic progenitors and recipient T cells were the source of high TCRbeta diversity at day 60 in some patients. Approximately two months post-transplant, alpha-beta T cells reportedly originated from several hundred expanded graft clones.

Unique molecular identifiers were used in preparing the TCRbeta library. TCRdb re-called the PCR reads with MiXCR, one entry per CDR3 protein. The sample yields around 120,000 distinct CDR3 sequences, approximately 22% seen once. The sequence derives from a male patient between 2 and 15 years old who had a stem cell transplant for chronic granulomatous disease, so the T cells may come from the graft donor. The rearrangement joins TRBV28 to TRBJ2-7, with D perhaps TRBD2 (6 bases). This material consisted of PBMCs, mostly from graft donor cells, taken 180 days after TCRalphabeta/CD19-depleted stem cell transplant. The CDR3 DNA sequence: TGTGCCAGCAGTTTTCCCGGGAGCACCTACGAGCAGTACTTC. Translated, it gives CASSFPGSTYEQYF.